One and the same sample provided the 3 T cell receptor beta chains below, sequenced in a study of identifying expanded T cells in peripheral blood. TCRdb keeps only in-frame clones here, not all; method: immunoSEQ multiplex PCR. The table records approximately 94,000 clones, about 87% of them present only once. Sequencing input: blood. The receptors originated from a person aged 18 to 75 in good health.

The J gene is TRBJ1-2, the V gene TRBV6-5, with 7 bases matching TRBD1. J lost 4 bases, V lost 2 bases, and 10 bases had no gene match. CDR1 is MNHEY and CDR2 is SVGAGI in the germline V gene. The CDR3 extends over 16 amino acids. For the CDR3, the DNA is TGTGCCAGCAGTTACACGCCCCGACAGGGTCGCTATGGCTACACCTTC. This gives the protein CASSYTPRQGRYGYTF.

The chain has TRBV19 and TRBJ2-5; the D gene is possibly TRBD2 (5 bases). Per germline, CDR1 LNHDA and CDR2 SQIVND (reference sequence). The CDR3 has 13 amino acids. Trimming cost V 5 bases and J 4 bases, with 11 bases left between them. This CDR3 reads CASSVLGVETQYF. CDR3 DNA: TGTGCCAGTAGTGTACTAGGTGTAGAGACCCAGTACTTC.

The genes are TRBV30 and TRBJ1-6, with unresolved D. V lost 3 bases and J 2 bases, leaving 20 bases between the germline ends. The germline V gene has CDR1 GTSNPN and CDR2 SVGIG (reference sequence). The CDR3 loop spans 18 amino acids. In nucleotides, the CDR3 is TGTGCCTGGAGCATCTCGGGGTCGTCCCTTCCCTATAATTCACCCCTCCACTTT. Its translation is CAWSISGSSLPYNSPLHF.